Listed below are T cell receptor beta chains from one sample, sequenced in a study of blood T cell repertoires in COVID-19. Here immunoSEQ multiplex PCR was the method, and the copy in TCRdb shows in-frame clones only, minus some. This sample has tens of thousands of clones, with over 75% found just once. The sequencing sample was made of peripheral blood. The receptors here all came from a human donor in a cohort sampled during active COVID-19. Each CDR3 is given with its conserved first and last residue. Fields, in order: V gene, clone size, J gene, D gene, CDR3 DNA, CDR3 protein. The D gene is left open where the match is weak. A row's size may be missing; if present it is once, few, many or a size class.

TRBV9	-	TRBJ2-7	-	TGTGCCAGCAGCGTAGCTTGGGGGGACTACGAGCAGTACTTC	CASSVAWGDYEQYF
TRBV7-9	few	TRBJ1-5	TRBD1	TGTGCCAGCAGCCTCGGGACAGTAAGCAATCAGCCCCAGCATTTT	CASSLGTVSNQPQHF
TRBV4-1	-	TRBJ2-3	-	TGCGCCAGCACCGGGAGCACAGATACGCAGTATTTT	CASTGSTDTQYF
TRBV7-9	-	TRBJ1-1	TRBD1	TGTGCCAGCAGCCACGCTAAAGGACAGGTTACTGAAGCTTTCTTT	CASSHAKGQVTEAFF
TRBV28	-	TRBJ2-1	-	TGTGCCAGCAGTTTGGGGGCTGCTTACAATGAGCAGTTCTTC	CASSLGAAYNEQFF
TRBV7-8	-	TRBJ1-5	-	TGTGCCAGCAGCATCGCGGCGGGAGGGGTTCGCCAGCCCCAGCATTTT	CASSIAAGGVRQPQHF
TRBV18	once	TRBJ1-3	TRBD1	TGTGCCAGCTCACGGGACAGCTCTGGAAACACCATATATTTT	CASSRDSSGNTIYF
TRBV6-5	once	TRBJ2-2	TRBD1	TGTGCCAGCAGTTACCGGCGGCAGGGGGCAGGGGAGCTGTTTTTT	CASSYRRQGAGELFF
TRBV25-1	-	TRBJ2-5	-	TGTGCCAGCAGTGAGGGGGCAGGCAAAGAGACCCAGTACTTC	CASSEGAGKETQYF
TRBV7-6	-	TRBJ2-7	-	TGTGCCAGCAGCAATCTTCTTGGGGAGTCCTACGAGCAGTACTTC	CASSNLLGESYEQYF
TRBV5-1	-	TRBJ2-7	TRBD2	TGCGCCAGCACCCTCACTGGCGGGGGATACGAGCAGTACTTC	CASTLTGGGYEQYF
TRBV3-1/TRBV3-2	once	TRBJ1-3	TRBD1	TGTGCCAGCAGCCATAGAGGACAGGGGAAGGGAAACACCATATATTTT	CASSHRGQGKGNTIYF
TRBV18	-	TRBJ1-2	TRBD1	TGTGCCAGCTCACCGGTGATAACAGGGGGCTATGGCTACACCTTC	CASSPVITGGYGYTF
TRBV5-4	-	TRBJ2-5	TRBD2	TGTGCCAGCAGCGGCTCCGGGACTAGCTACGGAAAGACCCAGTACTTC	CASSGSGTSYGKTQYF
TRBV7-8	-	TRBJ2-3	-	TGTGCCAGCCAAGAGAGAGATACGCAGTATTTT	CASQERDTQYF
TRBV5-1	-	TRBJ1-1	-	TGCGCCAGCAGCGACCAGGCCCAGAGTACTGAAGCTTTCTTT	CASSDQAQSTEAFF
TRBV18	-	TRBJ2-3	TRBD2	TGTGCCAGCTCACCGTTCCTAGCGGGGGGGCTCACAGATACGCAGTATTTT	CASSPFLAGGLTDTQYF
TRBV28	-	TRBJ1-6	TRBD1	TGTGCCAGCAGTTCGGACAGGGGTATAGGTTCACCCCTCCACTTT	CASSSDRGIGSPLHF
TRBV7-3	-	TRBJ1-1	-	TGTGCCAGCAGCCAACAGGAGGGTACTGAAGCTTTCTTT	CASSQQEGTEAFF
TRBV2	-	TRBJ2-1	TRBD2	TGTGCCAGCAGTGTTGGCGGGGGGGCCTTAAATGAGCAGTTCTTC	CASSVGGGALNEQFF
TRBV11-2	-	TRBJ1-1	-	TGTGCCAGCAGCCTCCTTGGTGAGGGTAGGACTGAAGCTTTCTTT	CASSLLGEGRTEAFF
TRBV18	-	TRBJ2-7	TRBD1	TGTGCCAGCTCACCCTTTTCCGGGACAGTCGAGACCTACGAGCAGTACTTC	CASSPFSGTVETYEQYF
TRBV7-2	-	TRBJ2-1	TRBD2	TGTGCCAGCAGCCCCCGCGGGGGGCCCCCGTACAATGAGCAGTTCTTC	CASSPRGGPPYNEQFF
TRBV10-3	-	TRBJ1-1	TRBD1	TGTGCCATCAGGAGCCAGGGGGAAAAAGCTTTCTTT	CAIRSQGEKAFF
TRBV3-1/TRBV3-2	-	TRBJ2-2	-	TGTGCCAGCAGCGGTCGAGGGAACACCGGGGAGCTGTTTTTT	CASSGRGNTGELFF
TRBV5-4	few	TRBJ2-7	-	TGTGCCAGCAGCTTGGACGAGTACGAGCAGTACTTC	CASSLDEYEQYF
TRBV10-1	-	TRBJ1-1	-	TGCGCCAGCAGTGAAGGAGACACTGAAGCTTTCTTT	CASSEGDTEAFF
TRBV9	-	TRBJ1-1	-	TGTGCCAGCAGCGCCGCCCGTGGGGGGGCTACGAACACTGAAGCTTTCTTT	CASSAARGGATNTEAFF
TRBV27	-	TRBJ1-5	-	TGTGCCAGCAGCCGGGGGGGAATGATGTCCCAGCATTTT	CASSRGGMMSQHF
TRBV19	-	TRBJ1-3	-	TGTGCCAGTAGTCCGCACTCCAGGGGTACCTCTGGAAACACCATATATTTT	CASSPHSRGTSGNTIYF
TRBV2	-	TRBJ2-7	-	TGTGCCAGCAGTGAATGGGGCAACGAGCAGTACTTC	CASSEWGNEQYF
TRBV7-6	-	TRBJ2-7	-	TGTGCCAGCAGCCCTAACCCATCTAGTTACTACGAGCAGTACTTC	CASSPNPSSYYEQYF
TRBV6-5	-	TRBJ1-1	TRBD1	TGTGCCAGCCGACAGGGTCACTCTATAGAGACTGAAGCTTTCTTT	CASRQGHSIETEAFF